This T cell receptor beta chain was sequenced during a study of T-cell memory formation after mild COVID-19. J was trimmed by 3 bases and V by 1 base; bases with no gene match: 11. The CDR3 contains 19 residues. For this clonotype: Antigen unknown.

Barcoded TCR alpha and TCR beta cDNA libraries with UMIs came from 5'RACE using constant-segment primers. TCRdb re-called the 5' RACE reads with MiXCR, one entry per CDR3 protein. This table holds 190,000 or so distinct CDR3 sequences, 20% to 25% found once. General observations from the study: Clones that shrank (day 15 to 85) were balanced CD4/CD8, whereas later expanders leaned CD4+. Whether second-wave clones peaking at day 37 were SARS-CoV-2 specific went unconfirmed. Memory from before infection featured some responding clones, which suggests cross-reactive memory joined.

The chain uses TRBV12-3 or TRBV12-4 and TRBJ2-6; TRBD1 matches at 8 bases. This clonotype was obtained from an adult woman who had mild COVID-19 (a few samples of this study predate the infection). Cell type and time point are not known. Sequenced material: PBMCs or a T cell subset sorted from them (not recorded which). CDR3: CASSLGGQAGGFGANVLTF. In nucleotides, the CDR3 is TGTGCCAGCAGTTTAGGGGGACAGGCAGGAGGTTTTGGGGCCAACGTCCTGACTTTC.